The 13 T cell receptor beta chains below all came from one sample that was sequenced in a study of T-cell reconstitution after alpha-beta-depleted transplantation in children. For TCRbeta, the library was prepared with unique molecular identifiers. MiXCR, run by TCRdb on the PCR reads, gives a single entry per CDR3 protein. The sample yields approximately 350,000 distinct CDR3 sequences, 13% seen once. Sample: PBMCs, taken from the stem cell graft. The receptors shown here come from a human donor who donated a stem cell graft to a child with Fanconi anemia.

The CDR3 DNA is TGTGCCAGCAGCGTACAGGGGCTCACTGAAGCTTTCTTT. Its protein is CASSVQGLTEAFF. This chain connects TRBV9 to TRBJ1-1, with D possibly TRBD1 on 6 matching bases. The V end lost 1 base, the J end lost 4 bases, and 8 bases lay between the germline ends. CDR1 and CDR2 (germline): SGDLS, YYNGEE. The CDR3 runs to 13 residues.

This clonotype was observed a few times. V usage is TRBV6-5 and J usage is TRBJ1-1, with unresolved D. Deletions cut 4 bases from V and 5 bases from J, with 23 bases between. There are 17 residues in the CDR3. Germline CDR1 is MNHEY and CDR2 is SVGAGI. CDR3 protein: CASSSTPFAGFGTEAFF. As DNA, the CDR3 is TGTGCCAGCAGTTCCACCCCATTTGCGGGGTTTGGGACTGAAGCTTTCTTT.

The chain links TRBV7-9 to TRBJ1-4, with TRBD1 matching 7 bases. The V segment lost 1 base and the J segment 4 bases; nucleotides outside the gene matches: 3. The CDR3 spans 15 residues. Germline V CDR1 and CDR2: SEHNR, FQNEAQ (reference sequence). Written as DNA, the CDR3 is TGTGCCAGCAGCTTAGGGGACAGCTTTAATGAAAAACTGTTTTTT. Translation: CASSLGDSFNEKLFF.

The chain recombines TRBV6-1 with TRBJ2-1; 12 nucleotides align to TRBD2. After removal of 6 bases from V and 10 bases from J, the junction contained 10 bases not matched to a gene. Per the germline V gene, CDR1 is MNHNS and CDR2 is SASEGT. The CDR3 spans 15 residues. The DNA for the CDR3 is TGTGCCAGCAGGTCCACTAGCGGGGGGATTCGGGAGCAGTTCTTC. This codes for CASRSTSGGIREQFF.

This CDR3 reads CASTGLIQETQYF. The CDR3 nucleotides read TGCGCCAGCACGGGACTGATTCAAGAGACCCAGTACTTC. V usage is TRBV10-2 and J usage is TRBJ2-5; a weak D match, TRBD2 (6 bases). With 7 bases removed from V and 2 bases from J, the gap between germline ends came to 11 bases. Germline CDR1 reads WSHSY; CDR2 reads SAAADI. The CDR3 length is 13 residues.

The rearrangement joins TRBV7-2 to TRBJ2-2; no definite D call. Germline lookup yields CDR1 SGHTA and CDR2 FQGNSA. This CDR3 has 13 residues. Trimming removed 2 bases from V and 10 bases from J, with 11 bases in between. CDR3 sequence reads: CASSLYPGQELFF. CDR3 sequence (DNA): TGTGCCAGCAGCTTATATCCCGGCCAGGAGCTGTTTTTT.

J is TRBJ2-1 and V is TRBV19, with TRBD1 identical over 7 bases. This CDR3 comprises 15 residues. V lost 3 bases, J lost 4 bases, and 6 bases stayed unmatched. Germline V gene data show CDR1 as LNHDA and CDR2 as SQIVND (reference sequence). Here the CDR3 DNA reads TGTGCCAGTAGTATCGGACAGGTAAAATACAATGAGCAGTTCTTC. As protein: CASSIGQVKYNEQFF.

This clonotype has a handful of counts. The chain recombines TRBV7-8 with TRBJ2-1; D ambiguous. This CDR3 has 13 amino acids. V was trimmed by 5 bases and J by 4 bases, leaving 9 bases between them. Per the germline V gene, CDR1 is SGHVS and CDR2 is FQNEAQ. The chain's CDR3 is CASSGQNYNEQFF. CDR3 nucleotides: TGTGCCAGCAGCGGGCAGAATTACAATGAGCAGTTCTTC.

This clonotype has only a few counts. The V gene is TRBV2, the J gene TRBJ2-5; D unresolved. The CDR3 covers 16 residues. Germline CDR1 SNHLY, CDR2 FYNNEI. V dropped 1 base and J dropped 5 bases, with 17 bases sitting between them. Written as DNA, the CDR3 is TGTGCCAGCAGTGAAGGCGAGTGGAGTCACACCGAGACCCAGTACTTC. Residues: CASSEGEWSHTETQYF.

The chain has TRBV19 and TRBJ1-2; D is uncertain. This CDR3 contains 11 residues. The germline V and J ends were trimmed by 9 bases and 7 bases, with 12 bases remaining between them. Germline CDR1 and CDR2: LNHDA and SQIVND (reference sequence). CDR3 nucleotide sequence: TGTGCCAGCGAAGGAGTAGGTGGCTACACCTTC. Translating it yields CASEGVGGYTF.

This sequence joins TRBV5-6 and TRBJ1-2; D might be TRBD1 (5 bases). V lost 3 bases and J 0 bases, leaving 18 bases between the germline ends. The CDR3 spans 17 residues. Germline CDR1 reads SGHDT; CDR2 reads YYEEEE. Here the CDR3 reads CASSSRTPEGSNYGYTF. Written as DNA, the CDR3 is TGTGCCAGCAGCTCTAGGACGCCTGAGGGGTCTAACTATGGCTACACCTTC.

The V gene is TRBV6-2 or TRBV6-3, the J gene TRBJ2-3; no definite D call. The germline CDR1 and CDR2 sequences are MNHEY and SVGEGT. V was clipped by 2 bases and J by 4 bases, with 10 bases between them. This CDR3 is built from 14 residues. DNA of the CDR3: TGTGCCAGCAGTTACAATCTGCAGGCAGATACGCAGTATTTT. Amino acid sequence: CASSYNLQADTQYF.

This clonotype was observed at least ten times. This sequence joins TRBV2 and TRBJ2-7; perhaps D is TRBD1 or TRBD2 (5 bases each). In germline, CDR1 is SNHLY, CDR2 FYNNEI. V lost 4 bases and J 5 bases, leaving 15 bases between the germline ends. The CDR3 loop spans 14 amino acids. CDR3: CASSGAGTTDEQYF. CDR3 in DNA: TGTGCCAGCAGTGGTGCAGGGACCACGGACGAGCAGTACTTC.